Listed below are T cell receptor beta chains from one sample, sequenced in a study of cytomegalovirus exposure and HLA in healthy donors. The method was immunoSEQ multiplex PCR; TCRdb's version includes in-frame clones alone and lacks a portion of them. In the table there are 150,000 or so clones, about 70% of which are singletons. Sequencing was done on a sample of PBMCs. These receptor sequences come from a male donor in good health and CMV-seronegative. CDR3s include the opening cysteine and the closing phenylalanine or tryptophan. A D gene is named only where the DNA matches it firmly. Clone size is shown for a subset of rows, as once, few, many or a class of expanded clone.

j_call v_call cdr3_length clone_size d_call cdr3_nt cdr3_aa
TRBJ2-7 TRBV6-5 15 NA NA TGTGCCAGCAGTTACTCGAACAGACAGGACTACGAGCAGTACTTC CASSYSNRQDYEQYF
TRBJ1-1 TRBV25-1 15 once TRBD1 TGTGCCAGCAGTGATACCGGGACAGGCAGGCCTGAAGCTTTCTTT CASSDTGTGRPEAFF
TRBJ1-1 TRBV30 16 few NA TGTGCCTGGAGTGGACAGGTCTTTTCCGGGAACACTGAAGCTTTCTTT CAWSGQVFSGNTEAFF
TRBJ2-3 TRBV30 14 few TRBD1 TGTGCCTGGAGACCTGACAGGGAAACAGATACGCAGTATTTT CAWRPDRETDTQYF
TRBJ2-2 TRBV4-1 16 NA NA TGCGCCAGCAGCCAGATGACAGGCTTGAACACCGGGGAGCTGTTTTTT CASSQMTGLNTGELFF
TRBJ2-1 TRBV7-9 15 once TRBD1 TGTGCCAGCAGCTTAGGGGACAGGGATTTCAATGAGCAGTTCTTC CASSLGDRDFNEQFF
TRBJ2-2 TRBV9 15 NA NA TGTGCCAGCAGCGTAGGTCTACAGTCCACCGGGGAGCTGTTTTTT CASSVGLQSTGELFF
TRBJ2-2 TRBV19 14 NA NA TGTGCCAGTAGTACTTTGGACTGGACCAAGGAGCTGTTTTTT CASSTLDWTKELFF
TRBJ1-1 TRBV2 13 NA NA TGTGCCAGCACCGGTGCGGGGAACACTGAAGCTTTCTTT CASTGAGNTEAFF
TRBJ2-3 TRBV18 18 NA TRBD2 TGTGCCAGCTCACCACCGGGACTAGCGGGACCCCAGGGGGATACGCAGTATTTT CASSPPGLAGPQGDTQYF
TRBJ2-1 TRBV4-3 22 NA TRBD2 TGCGCCAGCAGCCTTACTTGGGGGGAAGAGATACTAGCGGACCCGGCCTACAATGAGCAGTTCTTC CASSLTWGEEILADPAYNEQFF
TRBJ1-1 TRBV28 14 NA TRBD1 TGTGCCAGCAGTTTTCCGACAGGGGCGTATGAAGCTTTCTTT CASSFPTGAYEAFF
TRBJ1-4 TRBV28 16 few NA TGTGCCAGCACCTATAAGCTGTCGTCTGGAGATGAAAAACTGTTTTTT CASTYKLSSGDEKLFF
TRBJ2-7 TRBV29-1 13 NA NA TGCAGCGTGCTGACAGCGAGCTCCTACGAGCAGTACTTC CSVLTASSYEQYF
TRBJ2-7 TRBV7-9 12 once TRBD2 TGTGCCAGCAGCTCCCTCTTAGCGGGCGCTAATTTC CASSSLLAGANF
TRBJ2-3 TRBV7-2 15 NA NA TGTGCCAGCAGCTTAGAGGCAGGGAGCACAGATACGCAGTATTTT CASSLEAGSTDTQYF
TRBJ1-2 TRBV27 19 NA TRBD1 TGTGCCAGCAGTTTCCATGGTATCCCCCGGGACAGGTTTCTCGGGGGCTACACCTTC CASSFHGIPRDRFLGGYTF
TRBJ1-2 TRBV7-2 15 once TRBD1 TGTGCCAGCAGCTTAAACCGGGACAGGGCAAATGGCTACACCTTC CASSLNRDRANGYTF
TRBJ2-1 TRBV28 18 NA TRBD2 TGTGCCAGCAGTTTCGGGACTAGCGGGAGAGTCTCCTACAATGAGCAGTTCTTC CASSFGTSGRVSYNEQFF
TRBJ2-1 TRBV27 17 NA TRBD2 TGTGCCAGCAGTTTATCTAGCGGGGGGTCCCCCTACAATGAGCAGTTCTTC CASSLSSGGSPYNEQFF
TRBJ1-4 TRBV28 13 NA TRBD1 TGTGCCACAGGGGGACAGGGTTATGAAAAACTGTTTTTT CATGGQGYEKLFF
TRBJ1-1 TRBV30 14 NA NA TGTGCCTGGAGTAACCGCCTAGGGAACACTGAAGCTTTCTTT CAWSNRLGNTEAFF
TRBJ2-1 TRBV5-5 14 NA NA TGTGCCAGCAGCCAAACGACTAGCTACAATGAGCAGTTCTTC CASSQTTSYNEQFF
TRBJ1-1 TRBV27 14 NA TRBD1 TGTGCCAGCAGCCAGTGGACAGGGGACACTGAAGCTTTCTTT CASSQWTGDTEAFF
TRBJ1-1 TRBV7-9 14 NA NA TGTGCCAGCAGCTCCGGACAGCCGAACACTGAAGCTTTCTTT CASSSGQPNTEAFF
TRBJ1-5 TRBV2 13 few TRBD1 TGTGCCAGCATGGGGACAGGGGGCGATCCCCAGCATTTT CASMGTGGDPQHF
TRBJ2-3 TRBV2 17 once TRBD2 TGTGCCAGCAGTGAAGCTCCGAGCGGGGGGAGCACAGATACGCAGTATTTT CASSEAPSGGSTDTQYF
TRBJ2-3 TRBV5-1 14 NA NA TGCGCCAGCAGCTTGTCGAGGGGCACAGATACGCAGTATTTT CASSLSRGTDTQYF
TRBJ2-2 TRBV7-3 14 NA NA TGTGCCAGCAGTAGAGGAGCGAACACCGGGGAGCTGTTTTTT CASSRGANTGELFF
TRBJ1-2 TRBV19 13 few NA TGTGCCAGTAGTCCCGCGAGTAACTATGGCTACACCTTC CASSPASNYGYTF
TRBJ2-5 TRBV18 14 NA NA TGTGCCAGCTCACCAGGGACTTACCAAGAGACCCAGTACTTC CASSPGTYQETQYF
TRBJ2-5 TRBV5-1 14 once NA TGCGCCAGCAGCTTAAACAGGGTACAAGAGACCCAGTACTTC CASSLNRVQETQYF
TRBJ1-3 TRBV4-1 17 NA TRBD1 TGCGCCAGCAGCCCCCCCGGGACAGCGAACTCTGGAAACACCATATATTTT CASSPPGTANSGNTIYF
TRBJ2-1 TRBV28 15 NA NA TGTGCCAGCAGTCTCGCAGGGACTGGAAGCAATGAGCAGTTCTTC CASSLAGTGSNEQFF
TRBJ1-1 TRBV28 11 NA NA TGTGCCAGCTATAATGGCAGGAAAGCTTTCTTT CASYNGRKAFF
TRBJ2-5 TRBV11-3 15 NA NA TGTGCCAGCAGCTTATCCCGGGGGACCCAAGAGACCCAGTACTTC CASSLSRGTQETQYF
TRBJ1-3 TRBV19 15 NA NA TGTGCCAGTAGTACCCCGGTAGTTCCTGGAAACACCATATATTTT CASSTPVVPGNTIYF
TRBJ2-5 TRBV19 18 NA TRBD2 TGTGCCAGTAGCCGCAGGCGTAGCGGGGGGGCCGATCAAGAGACCCAGTACTTC CASSRRRSGGADQETQYF
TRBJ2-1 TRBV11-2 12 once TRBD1 TGTGCCAGCAGTTACAGGGGGCTAGGGCAGTTCTTC CASSYRGLGQFF
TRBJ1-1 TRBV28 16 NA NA TGTGCCAGCAGTTCTTTCCCAGGGATCATGAACACTGAAGCTTTCTTT CASSSFPGIMNTEAFF
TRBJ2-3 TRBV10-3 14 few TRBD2 TGTGCCATCAGTAGCGGGAGCGGTGGAGATACGCAGTATTTT CAISSGSGGDTQYF
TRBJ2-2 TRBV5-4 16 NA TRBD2 TGTGCCAGCAGCTTGACGAGCGGGAGGGTCACCGGGGAGCTGTTTTTT CASSLTSGRVTGELFF
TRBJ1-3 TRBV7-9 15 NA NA TGTTCCAGCAGAATCGACGGGAACTCTGGAAACACCATATATTTT CSSRIDGNSGNTIYF
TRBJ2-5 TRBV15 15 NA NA TGTGCCACCAGCAGAGGCGCTAGTGTGCGAGAGACCCAGTACTTC CATSRGASVRETQYF
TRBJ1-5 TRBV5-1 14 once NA TGCGCCAGCAGCTTGGGGGGGGGTCATCAGCCCCAGCATTTT CASSLGGGHQPQHF
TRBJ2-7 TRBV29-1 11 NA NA TGCAGCGGGCAACAGGCTTACGAGCAGTACTTC CSGQQAYEQYF
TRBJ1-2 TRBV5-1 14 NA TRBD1 TGCGCCAGCAGCCGCTGGGACAGGGTGGGGGGCTACACCTTC CASSRWDRVGGYTF
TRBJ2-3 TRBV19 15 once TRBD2 TGTGCCAGTAGTATCTCTAGCGGATACACAGATACGCAGTATTTT CASSISSGYTDTQYF
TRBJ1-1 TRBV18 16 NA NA TGTGCCAGCTCACCGACTGCCGGAAGGGGTAACACTGAAGCTTTCTTT CASSPTAGRGNTEAFF
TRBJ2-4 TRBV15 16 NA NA TGTGCCACCAGCAGAACCGGGATCCTAGCCAAAAACATTCAGTACTTC CATSRTGILAKNIQYF
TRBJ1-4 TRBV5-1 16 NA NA TGCGCCAGCAGACCCGGGCCCGCTAGCGGGAATGAAAAACTGTTTTTT CASRPGPASGNEKLFF